Listed below are T cell receptor beta chains from one sample, sequenced in a study of shared clonotypes between healthy human individuals. Assay used: immunoSEQ multiplex PCR; TCRdb lists only in-frame clones, some missing. The data show 95,000 to 120,000 clones, with 55% to 80% seen just once and just under 25% held by the top ten. The sequenced sample was memory CD8+ T cells sorted from blood. The receptors derive from a woman under 40 in good health. The CDR3 runs from the conserved cysteine through the conserved F or W.

CDR3: CASSIRDSRSGELFF; V: TRBV2; J: TRBJ2-2
CDR3: CASSLVVLSYEQYF; V: TRBV7-1; J: TRBJ2-7
CDR3: CANKRVVYTIYF; V: TRBV5-1; J: TRBJ1-3
CDR3: CASSQDSEFGHNEQFF; V: TRBV4-1; J: TRBJ2-1
CDR3: CASSYQGGSDGYTF; V: TRBV6-5; J: TRBJ1-2
CDR3: CASSYKELRRYGYTF; V: TRBV6-5; J: TRBJ1-2
CDR3: CASSLVTGELFF; V: TRBV7-6; J: TRBJ2-2
CDR3: CASSLYPWTYEQYF; V: TRBV28; J: TRBJ2-7
CDR3: CASSEVRGVTNEKLFF; V: TRBV25-1; J: TRBJ1-4
CDR3: CASSTRGSGSREQYF; V: TRBV6-6; J: TRBJ2-7
CDR3: CASRLLQGYMDNEQFF; V: TRBV7-2; J: TRBJ2-1
CDR3: CASSLFGGLVSETQYF; V: TRBV27; J: TRBJ2-5
CDR3: CATSRDRGGGGEKLFF; V: TRBV15; J: TRBJ1-4
CDR3: CASSLTSGTADTQYF; V: TRBV7-6; J: TRBJ2-3
CDR3: CASRPDRHNEKLFF; V: TRBV27; J: TRBJ1-4
CDR3: CASSPQGDRQNTEAFF; V: TRBV28; J: TRBJ1-1
CDR3: CASSLEWPSAPYEQYF; V: TRBV11-1; J: TRBJ2-7
CDR3: CASSASGQPDTIYF; V: TRBV6-1; J: TRBJ1-3
CDR3: CASSGTPFYEQYF; V: TRBV7-9; J: TRBJ2-7
CDR3: CASSLGTSVLSSYEQYF; V: TRBV28; J: TRBJ2-7
CDR3: CASSSWIYEQYF; V: TRBV28; J: TRBJ2-7
CDR3: CASSLSLTYEQYF; V: TRBV28; J: TRBJ2-7
CDR3: CASSLDSTNEKLFF; V: TRBV5-1; J: TRBJ1-4
CDR3: CASSPPPGQGAWSQHF; V: TRBV28; J: TRBJ1-5
CDR3: CSVFPGGRPDTQYF; V: TRBV29-1; J: TRBJ2-3
CDR3: CSVEDPSEAYGYTF; V: TRBV29-1; J: TRBJ1-2
CDR3: CASSPGELGGQPQHF; V: TRBV25-1; J: TRBJ1-5
CDR3: CASSPKDGDPGANVLTF; V: TRBV18; J: TRBJ2-6
CDR3: CASSPTGALSEQYF; V: TRBV28; J: TRBJ2-7
CDR3: CASSLGTGELFF; V: TRBV28; J: TRBJ2-2
CDR3: CASSRSGGSYNEQFF; V: TRBV7-9; J: TRBJ2-1
CDR3: CASSAHRDRGYEQYF; V: TRBV9; J: TRBJ2-7
CDR3: CASSDQGGGNSPLHF; V: TRBV6-4; J: TRBJ1-6
CDR3: CASSQDRANYGYTF; V: TRBV27; J: TRBJ1-2
CDR3: CAWSVKNTIYF; V: TRBV30; J: TRBJ1-3
CDR3: CASKFGIEAEQFF; V: TRBV2; J: TRBJ2-1
CDR3: CSGGQPNTEAFF; V: TRBV29-1; J: TRBJ1-1
CDR3: CASSQDRGLELFF; V: TRBV4-1; J: TRBJ2-2
CDR3: CASSESLGEAGELFF; V: TRBV6-1; J: TRBJ2-2
CDR3: CAISERVEVEQYF; V: TRBV10-3; J: TRBJ2-7
CDR3: CASSSVGPRWSETQYF; V: TRBV27; J: TRBJ2-5
CDR3: CASSGRGSSYEQYF; V: TRBV6-1; J: TRBJ2-7
CDR3: CASERQGGTEAFF; V: TRBV6-5; J: TRBJ1-1
CDR3: CASKDSESSGANVLTF; V: TRBV6-6; J: TRBJ2-6
CDR3: CASSLGTRPIYEQYF; V: TRBV27; J: TRBJ2-7
CDR3: CASSDRPGLDEQFF; V: TRBV7-9; J: TRBJ2-1
CDR3: CASSQVSQAGRRGGYTF; V: TRBV4-1; J: TRBJ1-2
CDR3: CASSKTRDRSFYEQYF; V: TRBV7-8; J: TRBJ2-7
CDR3: CASSQDNNYGYTF; V: TRBV5-1; J: TRBJ1-2
CDR3: CASSHGTSEAYEQYF; V: TRBV4-1; J: TRBJ2-7
CDR3: CASSVTLLDYEQYF; V: TRBV6-1; J: TRBJ2-7
CDR3: CASRSVGYNEQFF; V: TRBV14; J: TRBJ2-1
CDR3: CASSLLQGGETQYF; V: TRBV14; J: TRBJ2-5
CDR3: CASSLGTGVRFLYSNQPQHF; V: TRBV28; J: TRBJ1-5